Listed here are 20 T cell receptor beta chains from one sample, sequenced in a study of blood T cell repertoires in COVID-19. Using immunoSEQ multiplex PCR, the repertoire was profiled, and TCRdb retains in-frame clones only, with some absent. The sample has some 82,000 clones; 65% to 85% are singletons. Source material: peripheral blood. The receptor set was obtained from a man at least 80 years old with active or convalescent COVID-19.

The chain has TRBV2 and TRBJ1-1; unclear D gene. CDR1 is SNHLY, CDR2 FYNNEI, per germline. The CDR3 is 12 amino acids. V was trimmed by 7 bases and J by 0 bases, leaving 6 bases between them. DNA for the CDR3: TGTGCCAGCAAATCGGTGAACACTGAAGCTTTCTTT. The encoded protein is CASKSVNTEAFF.

The gene calls are TRBV30 and TRBJ1-5; unclear D gene. CDR3 length: 14 amino acids. Trimming removed 0 bases at V and 2 bases at J, with 8 bases between. Germline V gene sequence: CDR1 GTSNPN, CDR2 SVGIG (reference sequence). The CDR3 bases are TGTGCCTGGAGTGTAGGAGCGGGCAATCAGCCCCAGCATTTT. Protein: CAWSVGAGNQPQHF.

A remark on this clone: Mismatch with germline at one junction end may stem from a read error. The chain couples TRBV5-1 to TRBJ1-1; TRBD1 matches 7 bases. Per germline, CDR1 SGHRS and CDR2 YFSETQ. The CDR3 has 15 residues. The CDR3 bases are TGCGCCGGCAGCCTTCAAGGACAGGCCACCACTGAAGCTTTCTTT. Protein product: CAGSLQGQATTEAFF.

As DNA, the CDR3 is TGTGCCAGCAGTTCCCACCCAGGGGCGAAGAACACTGAAGCTTTCTTT. Translating it yields CASSSHPGAKNTEAFF. This chain links TRBV25-1 with TRBJ1-1, with D possibly being TRBD1 (6 bases). Germline lookup yields CDR1 MGHDK and CDR2 SYGVNS. Between the trimmed V and J ends, which lost 5 bases and 1 base, there was a span of 17 bases. The CDR3 has 16 amino acids.

This clone was seen a single time. The J gene is TRBJ1-6, the V gene TRBV6-6; D uncertain. In germline, CDR1 is MNHNY, CDR2 SVGAGI (reference sequence). Trimming took 6 bases from V and 6 from J, leaving 15 bases between them. The CDR3 covers 15 residues. The CDR3 coding sequence is TGTGCCAGCAGAGTCGCATCAGGTGCTAATTCACCCCTCCACTTT. Translating gives CASRVASGANSPLHF.

The chain is built from TRBV5-1 and TRBJ2-1; TRBD2 agrees at 9 bases. Trimming cost V 7 bases and J 6 bases; bases outside gene matches: 8. The germline V gene has CDR1 SGHRS and CDR2 YFSETQ. CDR3 size: 14 residues. The DNA of the CDR3 is TGCGCCAGCCGACGGGCGGGAGGGCTCAATGAGCAGTTCTTC. Its protein product is CASRRAGGLNEQFF. Filled out from reference TRBV5-1 and TRBJ2-1, the complete variable domain reads KAGVTQTPRYLIKTRGQQVTLSCSPISGHRSVSWYQQTPGQGLQFLFEYFSETQRNKGNFPGRFSGRQFSNSRSEMNVSTLELGDSALYLCASRRAGGLNEQFFGPGTRLTVL.

This clone was found a few times. The chain employs TRBV4-3 and TRBJ2-7; 7 bases agree with TRBD1. Germline trimming cut 0 bases from V and 4 bases from J; bases unmatched to any gene: 12. CDR3 length: 17 amino acids. Germline CDR1 and CDR2: LGHNA and YSLEER. In nucleotides, the CDR3 is TGCGCCAGCAGCCAAGATCCGTATCCGGGACAGAGATACGAGCAGTACTTC. Translated, it gives CASSQDPYPGQRYEQYF.

The rearrangement links TRBV30 to TRBJ2-1, with 10 nucleotides matching TRBD2. The V and J ends lost 4 bases and 9 bases, in that order; junction bases with no gene match: 9. Germline V gene lookup returns CDR1 GTSNPN and CDR2 SVGIG (reference sequence). The CDR3 totals 14 residues. The CDR3 coding sequence is TGTGCCTGGACCCGAGGGAGCGGGAGGGCTGAGCAGTTCTTC. This codes for CAWTRGSGRAEQFF.

In regard to this clone: Within the sample, other DNA sequences also encode this same CDR3. The rearrangement joins TRBV30 to TRBJ1-1; D unresolved. The length of the CDR3 is 12 residues. V was pared by 0 bases and J by 2 bases, with 4 bases between. CDR1 and CDR2 (germline): GTSNPN, SVGIG (reference sequence). The CDR3 region has the DNA TGTGCCTGGAGTGTTCATAACACTGAAGCTTTCTTT. Its protein is CAWSVHNTEAFF.

There are a few counts of this clone. This sequence joins TRBV9 and TRBJ2-3; 9 nucleotides agree with TRBD2. CDR1 is SGDLS and CDR2 is YYNGEE in the germline V gene. Trimming at V came to 1 base and at J to 5 bases, leaving 8 bases not matched to a gene. CDR3 length: 16 residues. The CDR3 sequence is CASSVLGGGAVDTQYF. The CDR3 nucleotides read TGTGCCAGCAGCGTATTAGGCGGGGGGGCGGTAGATACGCAGTATTTT.

This rearrangement joins TRBV6-4 to TRBJ1-1; D perhaps matches TRBD1 (5 bases). Germline CDR1 reads MRHNA; CDR2 reads SNTAGT. The length of the CDR3 is 13 residues. Trimming cost V 5 bases and J 8 bases, with 15 bases left between them. CDR3: CASSNRRGTEAFF. The CDR3, as DNA: TGTGCCAGCAGTAACCGGAGGGGTACCGAAGCTTTCTTT.

The chain couples TRBV5-4 to TRBJ2-7, with 10 bases identical to TRBD2. The germline gives CDR1 SGHNT, CDR2 YYREEE (reference sequence). CDR3 length equals 17 residues. Trimming cost V 1 base and J 5 bases; bases outside gene matches: 12. CDR3 sequence: CASSLRLAGGGIDEQYF. CDR3 nucleotide sequence: TGTGCCAGCAGCTTGCGCTTAGCGGGGGGCGGAATAGACGAGCAGTACTTC.

The V and J genes are TRBV29-1 and TRBJ1-3; weak D call: TRBD1 (6 bases). Trimming removed 7 bases at V and 3 bases at J, with 13 bases between. Germline CDR1 and CDR2: SQVTM and ANQGSEA. The CDR3 is 13 amino acids. The CDR3 loop is CSGTQGYGNTIYF. The CDR3 DNA sequence: TGCAGCGGCACTCAGGGGTATGGAAACACCATATATTTT.

The chain links TRBV30 to TRBJ1-5, with TRBD1 matching over 9 bases. Germline V gives CDR1 GTSNPN, CDR2 SVGIG (reference sequence). The CDR3 is 15 amino acids. V lost 2 bases to trimming and J lost 7 bases; unmatched junction nucleotides: 9. The DNA of the CDR3 is TGTGCCTGGAGTTCAGGGGGACAGGGAGGACAGCCCCAGCATTTT. Protein product: CAWSSGGQGGQPQHF.

This clone was seen a few times. The genes are TRBV5-1 and TRBJ1-1; tentatively, D is TRBD1 (5 bases). Trimming removed 0 bases from V and 4 bases from J, with 13 bases in between. In germline, CDR1 is SGHRS, CDR2 YFSETQ. The CDR3 extends over 15 amino acids. CDR3 sequence (DNA): TGCGCCAGCAGCTTGGGGGGCCAGGTTGGCACTGAAGCTTTCTTT. Residues: CASSLGGQVGTEAFF.

V is TRBV28 and J is TRBJ1-2, with D unclear. This CDR3 contains 16 residues. With 2 bases removed from V and 1 base from J, the gap between germline ends came to 14 bases. The germline CDR1 and CDR2 sequences are MDHEN and SYDVKM. The CDR3 DNA is TGTGCCAGCAGTTTACCCGACTATAGCTTTAACTATGGCTACACCTTC. Its translation is CASSLPDYSFNYGYTF.

The gene calls are TRBV11-2 and TRBJ2-3; 9 bases agree with TRBD1. Germline V CDR1 and CDR2: SGHAT, FQNNGV. V was pared by 3 bases and J by 6 bases, with 13 bases of the junction left unmatched. This CDR3 is built from 17 residues. The CDR3 DNA sequence: TGTGCCAGCAGCTTCTCAACCGGGACAGGGATTGGCGATACGCAGTATTTT. This sequence encodes CASSFSTGTGIGDTQYF. Full variable domain (outside the CDR3, taken from reference TRBV11-2 and TRBJ2-3): EAGVAQSPRYKIIEKRQSVAFWCNPISGHATLYWYQQILGQGPKLLIQFQNNGVVDDSQLPKDRFSAERLKGVDSTLKIQPAKLEDSAVYLCASSFSTGTGIGDTQYFGPGTRLTVL.

The rearrangement uses TRBV7-3 and TRBJ2-6; 8 bases are a match to TRBD2. Germline V CDR1 and CDR2: SGHTA, FQGTGA. This CDR3 spans 18 amino acids. After removal of 5 bases from V and 3 bases from J, the junction contained 12 bases not matched to a gene. This CDR3 is CASSIRGGPPGGANVLTF. CDR3 in DNA: TGTGCCAGCAGCATCCGGGGGGGACCCCCCGGTGGGGCCAACGTCCTGACTTTC.

The chain links TRBV9 to TRBJ1-2; D not resolved. There are 12 residues in the CDR3. V dropped 7 bases and J dropped 4 bases, with 11 bases sitting between them. Germline V gives CDR1 SGDLS, CDR2 YYNGEE. The CDR3 coding sequence is TGTGCCAGCCAACGGACTTCCTATGGCTACACCTTC. Translation: CASQRTSYGYTF.

The V and J genes are TRBV5-1 and TRBJ2-1; no clear D gene. The CDR3 sequence is 15 residues long. Germline values: CDR1 SGHRS, CDR2 YFSETQ. The V end was cut by 4 bases, the J end by 5 bases, with 16 bases between. CDR3 region: CASSLLGLENNEQFF. CDR3 DNA sequence: TGCGCCAGCAGCCTCCTAGGCCTCGAAAACAATGAGCAGTTCTTC.